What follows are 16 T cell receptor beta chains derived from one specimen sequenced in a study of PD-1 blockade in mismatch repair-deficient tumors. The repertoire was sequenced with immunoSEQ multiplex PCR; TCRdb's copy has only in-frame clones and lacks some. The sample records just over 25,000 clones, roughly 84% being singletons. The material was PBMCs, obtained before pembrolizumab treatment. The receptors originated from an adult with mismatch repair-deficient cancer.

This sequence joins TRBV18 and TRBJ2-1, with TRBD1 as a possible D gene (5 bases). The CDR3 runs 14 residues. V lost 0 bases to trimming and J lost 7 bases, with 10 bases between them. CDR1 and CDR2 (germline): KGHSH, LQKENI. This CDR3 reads CASSPPTVNNEQFF. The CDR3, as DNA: TGTGCCAGCTCACCACCGACAGTGAATAATGAGCAGTTCTTC.

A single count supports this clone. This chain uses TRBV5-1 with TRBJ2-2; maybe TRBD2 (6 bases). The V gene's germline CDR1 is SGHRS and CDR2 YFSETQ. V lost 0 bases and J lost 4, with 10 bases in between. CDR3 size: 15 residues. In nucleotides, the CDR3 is TGCGCCAGCAGCTTGGTCGGGGGACTCACCGGGGAGCTGTTTTTT. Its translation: CASSLVGGLTGELFF. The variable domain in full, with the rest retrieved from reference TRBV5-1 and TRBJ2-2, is KAGVTQTPRYLIKTRGQQVTLSCSPISGHRSVSWYQQTPGQGLQFLFEYFSETQRNKGNFPGRFSGRQFSNSRSEMNVSTLELGDSALYLCASSLVGGLTGELFFGEGSRLTVL.

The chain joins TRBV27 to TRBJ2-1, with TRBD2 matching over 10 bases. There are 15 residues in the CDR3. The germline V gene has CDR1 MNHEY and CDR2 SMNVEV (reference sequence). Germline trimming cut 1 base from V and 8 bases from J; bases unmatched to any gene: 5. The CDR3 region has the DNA TGTGCCAGCAGTTTATACCTAGCGGGAGACGATGAGCAGTTCTTC. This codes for CASSLYLAGDDEQFF.

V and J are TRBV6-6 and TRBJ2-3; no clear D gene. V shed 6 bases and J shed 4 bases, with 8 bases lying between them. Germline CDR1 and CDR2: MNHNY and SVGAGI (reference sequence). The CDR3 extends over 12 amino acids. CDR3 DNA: TGTGCCAGCAGCGACTGGCCAGATACGCAGTATTTT. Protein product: CASSDWPDTQYF.

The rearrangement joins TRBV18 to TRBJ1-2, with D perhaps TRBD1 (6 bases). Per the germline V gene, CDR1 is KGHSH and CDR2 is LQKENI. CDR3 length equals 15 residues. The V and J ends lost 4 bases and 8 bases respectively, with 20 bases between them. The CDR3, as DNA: TGTGCCAGCTCACAGGGGATGGACAGCGCCCGCGGCTACACCTTC. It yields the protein CASSQGMDSARGYTF.

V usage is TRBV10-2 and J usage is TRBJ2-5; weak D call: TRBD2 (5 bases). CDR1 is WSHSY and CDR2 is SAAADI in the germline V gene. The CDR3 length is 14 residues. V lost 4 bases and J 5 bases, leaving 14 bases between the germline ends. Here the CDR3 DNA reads TGCGCCAGCAGTGTGGGCGGGTCCGCGGAGACCCAGTACTTC. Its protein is CASSVGGSAETQYF.

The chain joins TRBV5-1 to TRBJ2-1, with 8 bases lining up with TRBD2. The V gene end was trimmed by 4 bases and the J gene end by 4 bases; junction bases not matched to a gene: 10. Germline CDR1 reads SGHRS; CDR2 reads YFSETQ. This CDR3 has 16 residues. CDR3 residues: CASSQQPGTRYNEQFF. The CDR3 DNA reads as TGCGCCAGCAGCCAACAACCCGGGACTAGATACAATGAGCAGTTCTTC.

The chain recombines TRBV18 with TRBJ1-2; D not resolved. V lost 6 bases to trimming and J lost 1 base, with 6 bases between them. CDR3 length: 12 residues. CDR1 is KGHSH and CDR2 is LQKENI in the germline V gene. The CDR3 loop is CASSEDNYGYTF. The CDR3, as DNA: TGTGCCAGCTCCGAGGATAACTATGGCTACACCTTC.

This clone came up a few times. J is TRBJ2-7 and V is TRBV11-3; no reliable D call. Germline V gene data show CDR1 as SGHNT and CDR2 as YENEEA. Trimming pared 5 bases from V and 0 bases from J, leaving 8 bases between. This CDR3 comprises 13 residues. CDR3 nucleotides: TGTGCCAGCAGCCTGAGCGTCTCCTACGAGCAGTACTTC. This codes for CASSLSVSYEQYF.

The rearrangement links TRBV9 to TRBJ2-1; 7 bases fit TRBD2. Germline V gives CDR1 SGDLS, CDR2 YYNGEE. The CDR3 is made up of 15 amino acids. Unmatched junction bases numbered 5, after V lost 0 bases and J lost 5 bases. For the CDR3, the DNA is TGTGCCAGCAGCGTAGGCCGGACTAGTCACAATGAGCAGTTCTTC. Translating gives CASSVGRTSHNEQFF.

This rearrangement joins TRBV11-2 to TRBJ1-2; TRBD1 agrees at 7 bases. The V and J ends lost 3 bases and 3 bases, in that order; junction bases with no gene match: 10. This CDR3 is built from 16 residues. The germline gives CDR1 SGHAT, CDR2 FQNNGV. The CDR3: CASSFITDREHYGYTF. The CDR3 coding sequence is TGTGCCAGCAGCTTCATAACCGACAGGGAGCACTATGGCTACACCTTC.

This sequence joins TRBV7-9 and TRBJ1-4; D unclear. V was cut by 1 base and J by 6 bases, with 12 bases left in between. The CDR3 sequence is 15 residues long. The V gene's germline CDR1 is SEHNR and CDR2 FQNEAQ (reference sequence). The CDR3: CASSLGLTRDEKLFF. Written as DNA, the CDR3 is TGTGCCAGCAGCTTAGGCCTTACACGGGATGAAAAACTGTTTTTT.

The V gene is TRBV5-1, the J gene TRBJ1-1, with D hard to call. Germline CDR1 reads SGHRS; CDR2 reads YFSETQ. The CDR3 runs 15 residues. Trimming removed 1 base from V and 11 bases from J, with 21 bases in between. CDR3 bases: TGCGCCAGCAGCTTGACGCCGGGGTCCCCAGGCGGGGCTTTCTTT. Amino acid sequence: CASSLTPGSPGGAFF.

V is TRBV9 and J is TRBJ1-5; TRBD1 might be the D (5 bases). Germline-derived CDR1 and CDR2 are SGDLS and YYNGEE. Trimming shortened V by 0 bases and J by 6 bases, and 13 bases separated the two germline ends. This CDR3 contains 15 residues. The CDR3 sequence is CASSVAAGFGQPQHF. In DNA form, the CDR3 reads TGTGCCAGCAGCGTAGCTGCAGGGTTCGGTCAGCCCCAGCATTTT.

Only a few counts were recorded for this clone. CDR3 nucleotide sequence: TGCACCAGCAGCCAAGGGGACAGGGCGTACGAGCAGTACTTC. Its protein is CTSSQGDRAYEQYF. The chain employs TRBV1 and TRBJ2-7; TRBD1 is the table's D call and was not checked against the DNA. TRBV1 is termed a pseudogene. This CDR3 region has 14 residues.

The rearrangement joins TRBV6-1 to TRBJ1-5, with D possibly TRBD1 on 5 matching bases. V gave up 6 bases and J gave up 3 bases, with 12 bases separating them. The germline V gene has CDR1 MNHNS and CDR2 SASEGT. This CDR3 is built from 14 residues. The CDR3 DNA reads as TGTGCCAGCAGAGACAGCTTTTACAATCAGCCCCAGCATTTT. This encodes CASRDSFYNQPQHF.